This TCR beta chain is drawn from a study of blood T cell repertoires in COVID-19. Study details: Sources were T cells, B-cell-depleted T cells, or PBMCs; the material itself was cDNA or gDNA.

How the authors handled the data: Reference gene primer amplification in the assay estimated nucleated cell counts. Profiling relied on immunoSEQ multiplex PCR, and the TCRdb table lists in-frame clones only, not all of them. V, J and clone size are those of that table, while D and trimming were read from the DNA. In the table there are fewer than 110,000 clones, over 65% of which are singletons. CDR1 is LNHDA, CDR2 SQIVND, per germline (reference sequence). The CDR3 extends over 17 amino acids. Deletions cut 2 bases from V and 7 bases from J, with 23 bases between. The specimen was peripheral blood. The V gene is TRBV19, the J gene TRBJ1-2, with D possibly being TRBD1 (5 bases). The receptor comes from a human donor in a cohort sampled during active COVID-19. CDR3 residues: CASSISPPAGGAGGYTF. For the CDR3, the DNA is TGTGCCAGTAGTATAAGCCCCCCAGCCGGTGGGGCAGGTGGCTACACCTTC.